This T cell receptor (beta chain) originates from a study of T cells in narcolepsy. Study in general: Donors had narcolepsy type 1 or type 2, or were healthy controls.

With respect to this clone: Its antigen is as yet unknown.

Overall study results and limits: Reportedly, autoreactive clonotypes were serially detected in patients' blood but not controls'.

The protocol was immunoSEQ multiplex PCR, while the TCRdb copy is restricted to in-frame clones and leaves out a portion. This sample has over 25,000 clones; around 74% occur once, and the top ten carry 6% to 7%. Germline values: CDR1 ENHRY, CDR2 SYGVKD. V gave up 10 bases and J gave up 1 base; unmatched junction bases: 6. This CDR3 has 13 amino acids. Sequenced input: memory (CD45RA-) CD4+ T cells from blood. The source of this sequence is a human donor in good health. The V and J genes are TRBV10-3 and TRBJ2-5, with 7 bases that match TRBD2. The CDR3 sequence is CATNQRGQETQYF. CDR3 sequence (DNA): TGTGCCACAAACCAGCGGGGCCAAGAGACCCAGTACTTC.